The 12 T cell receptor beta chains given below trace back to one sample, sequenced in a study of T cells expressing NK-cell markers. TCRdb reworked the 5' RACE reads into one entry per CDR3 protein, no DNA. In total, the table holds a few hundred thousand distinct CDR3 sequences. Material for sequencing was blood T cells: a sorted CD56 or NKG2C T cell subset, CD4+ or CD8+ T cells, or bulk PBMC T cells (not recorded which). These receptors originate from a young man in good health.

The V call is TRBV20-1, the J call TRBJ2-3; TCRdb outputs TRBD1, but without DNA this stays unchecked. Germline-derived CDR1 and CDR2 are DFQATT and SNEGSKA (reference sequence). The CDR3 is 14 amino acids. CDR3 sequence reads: CSASQGQITDTQYF.

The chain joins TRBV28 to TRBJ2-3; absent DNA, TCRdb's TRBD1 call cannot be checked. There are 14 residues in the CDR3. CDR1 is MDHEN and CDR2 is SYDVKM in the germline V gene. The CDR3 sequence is CASSLSGQTDTQYF.

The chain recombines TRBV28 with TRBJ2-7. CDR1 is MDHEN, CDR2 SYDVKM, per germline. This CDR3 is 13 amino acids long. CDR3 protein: CASTSESSYEQYF.

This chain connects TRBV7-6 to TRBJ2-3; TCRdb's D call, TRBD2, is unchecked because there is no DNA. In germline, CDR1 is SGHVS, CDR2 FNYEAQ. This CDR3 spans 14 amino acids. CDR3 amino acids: CASSYGRRTDTQYF.

CDR3 region: CASSYASHEQYF. V usage is TRBV11-2 and J usage is TRBJ2-7. Germline values: CDR1 SGHAT, CDR2 FQNNGV. The CDR3 has 12 amino acids.

The CDR3 spells CASRPTLEGPLADTQYF. V is TRBV6-2 or TRBV6-3 and J is TRBJ2-3; TCRdb outputs TRBD2, but without DNA this stays unchecked. The CDR3 extends over 17 amino acids. The germline V gene encodes CDR1 MNHEY and CDR2 SVGEGT.

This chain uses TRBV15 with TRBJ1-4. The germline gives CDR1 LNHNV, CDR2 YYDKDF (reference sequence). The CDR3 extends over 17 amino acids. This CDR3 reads CATSRERRVATNEKLFF. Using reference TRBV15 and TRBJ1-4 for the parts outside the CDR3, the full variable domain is DAMVIQNPRYQVTQFGKPVTLSCSQTLNHNVMYWYQQKSSQAPKLLFHYYDKDFNNEADTPDNFQSRRPNTSFCFLDIRSPGLGDTAMYLCATSRERRVATNEKLFFGSGTQLSVL.

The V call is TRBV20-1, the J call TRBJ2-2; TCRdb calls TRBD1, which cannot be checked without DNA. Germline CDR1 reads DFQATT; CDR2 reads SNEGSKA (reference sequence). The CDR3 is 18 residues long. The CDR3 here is CSARDLKGSDANTGELFF.

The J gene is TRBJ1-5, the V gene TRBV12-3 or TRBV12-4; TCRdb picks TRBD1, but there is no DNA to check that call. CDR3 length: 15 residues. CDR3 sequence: CASSLAGGGNQPQHF.

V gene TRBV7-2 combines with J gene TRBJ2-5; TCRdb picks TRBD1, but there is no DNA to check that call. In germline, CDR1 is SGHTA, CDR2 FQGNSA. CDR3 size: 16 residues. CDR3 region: CASSPALRGKGETQYF.

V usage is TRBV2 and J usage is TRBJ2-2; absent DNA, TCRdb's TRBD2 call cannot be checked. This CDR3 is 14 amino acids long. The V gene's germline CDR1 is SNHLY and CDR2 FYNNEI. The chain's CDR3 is CASTLAGNTGELFF.

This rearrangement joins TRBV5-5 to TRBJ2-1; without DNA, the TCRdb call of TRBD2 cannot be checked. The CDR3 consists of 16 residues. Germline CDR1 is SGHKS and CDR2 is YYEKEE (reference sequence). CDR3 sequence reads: CASSLGTSDLYNEQFF.